This TCR beta chain is drawn from a study of blood T cell repertoires in COVID-19. Study-level background: PBMCs, B-cell-depleted T cells, or T cells were the source of the cDNA or gDNA that made up the material.

The study drew participants aged about 18 to 89 years from some 23 US areas. Cohort assignment relied on participant-reported clinical history. Original methodology: Cell counts per sample came from amplifying reference gene primers. The protocol was immunoSEQ multiplex PCR, while the TCRdb copy is restricted to in-frame clones and leaves out a portion. For V, J and clone size, that table is used; D and trimming come from the DNA. This sample has some 250,000 clones, with roughly 93% found just once. The receptor was derived from a woman in her thirties or forties with acute COVID-19. Sequencing was performed on PBMCs or T cells enriched from blood (not recorded which).

This chain's CDR3 is CSVGGEYGYTF. Here the CDR3 DNA reads TGCAGCGTTGGGGGGGAATATGGCTACACCTTC. The chain employs TRBV29-1 and TRBJ1-2; D possibly corresponds to TRBD1 (5 bases). V was pared by 4 bases and J by 5 bases, with 8 bases between. This CDR3 has 11 residues. Germline loops: CDR1 SQVTM, CDR2 ANQGSEA.